The rows below give T cell receptor beta chains drawn from one sample of a study of T cells in localized non-small cell lung cancer. Assay: immunoSEQ multiplex PCR; the TCRdb copy retains only in-frame clones and omits some. The data contain under 4,000 clones, roughly 49% of them singletons. This material consisted of lymph node tissue, taken before any cancer treatment. The receptors were sampled from a woman aged 18-50 years with stage I lung adenocarcinoma. CDR3s include the opening cysteine and the closing phenylalanine or tryptophan. Fields, in order: J gene, clone size, D gene, V gene, CDR3 DNA, CDR3 protein. D genes are given only for firm matches. Size tells how often a clone was seen (once, few, many) or the class of an expanded clone, and some rows leave it out.

TRBJ1-4	.	.	TRBV28	TGTGCCAGCAGCAATACAGCAACTAATGAAAAACTGTTTTTT	CASSNTATNEKLFF
TRBJ1-1	.	TRBD1	TRBV28	TGTGCCAGCAGTAAGGGACAGCCCTACACTGAAGCTTTCTTT	CASSKGQPYTEAFF
TRBJ2-2	.	.	TRBV6-8	TGTGCCAGCAGCTACTCCCTTTACAGCTTCACCGGGGAGCTGTTTTTT	CASSYSLYSFTGELFF
TRBJ1-1	.	.	TRBV23-1	TGCGCCAGCAGCCAAGATTCCCGGCGGTTGAACACTGAAGCTTTCTTT	CASSQDSRRLNTEAFF
TRBJ2-5	few	.	TRBV11-3	TGTGCCAGCATGGTTGGTTCAGGACGGGAGACCCAGTACTTC	CASMVGSGRETQYF
TRBJ2-1	.	.	TRBV18	TGTGCCAGCTCACCACCGGGGGGAAAGAACAATGAGCAGTTCTTC	CASSPPGGKNNEQFF
TRBJ1-4	.	.	TRBV30	TGTGCCTCAAGGACTAACACCGGCGAAAAACTGTTTTTT	CASRTNTGEKLFF
TRBJ2-1	.	TRBD2	TRBV19	TGTGCCAGTAGTATACTAGCGGGAGTCAGCAATGAGCAGTTCTTC	CASSILAGVSNEQFF
TRBJ2-1	once	.	TRBV15	TGTGCTACCAGCAGAATGGGCGGCGGAGACAATGAGCAGTTCTTC	CATSRMGGGDNEQFF
TRBJ2-7	.	.	TRBV2	TGTGCCAGCAGTGGACTAAAGAGTTTCTACGAGCAGTACTTC	CASSGLKSFYEQYF
TRBJ2-3	large	TRBD2	TRBV11-3	TGTGCCAGCAGCTTTTTCAGGCCTTGGGTAGCGGGAGGCACAGATACGCAGTATTTT	CASSFFRPWVAGGTDTQYF
TRBJ2-7	.	TRBD2	TRBV14	TGTGCCAGCAGTCAAAAAGGGGTGACTAGCGGGAGCTACGAGCAGTACTTC	CASSQKGVTSGSYEQYF
TRBJ1-4	.	.	TRBV29-1	TGCAGCGTTGAATTGGGGGCGATTAATGAAAAACTGTTTTTT	CSVELGAINEKLFF
TRBJ1-1	.	.	TRBV11-3	TGTGCCAGCAGCTTAGACCACTATCTGGGGGCAAGGACTGAAGCTTTCTTT	CASSLDHYLGARTEAFF
TRBJ2-1	few	.	TRBV9	TGTGCCAGAAGGAGGGGAGCGGGCTCCTACAATGAGCAGTTCTTC	CARRRGAGSYNEQFF
TRBJ2-7	.	.	TRBV6-7	TGTGCCAGCAGCGGGGGTTACGAGCAGTACTTC	CASSGGYEQYF
TRBJ2-7	.	TRBD2	TRBV18	TGTGCCAGCTCACAAGGGACGCTGAGCGGGAGTTACGAGCAGTACTTC	CASSQGTLSGSYEQYF
TRBJ1-4	.	.	TRBV7-7	TGTGCCAGCAGCTTAGGACCGGGTAATGAAAAACTGTTTTTT	CASSLGPGNEKLFF
TRBJ1-1	.	.	TRBV6-8	TGTGCCAGCAGTTCCCGGGGGGATACTGAAGCTTTCTTT	CASSSRGDTEAFF
TRBJ2-7	few	TRBD1	TRBV6-8	TGTGCCAGCAGTTACCGGGACAGCTCCTACGAGCAGTACTTC	CASSYRDSSYEQYF
TRBJ1-2	few	.	TRBV28	TGTGCCAGCAGTTTACTAGTAGCTAACTATGGCTACACCTTC	CASSLLVANYGYTF
TRBJ2-7	once	TRBD2	TRBV30	TGTGCCTGGAGTGTACGACTAGCGGTCTACGAGCAGTACTTC	CAWSVRLAVYEQYF
TRBJ2-1	.	TRBD2	TRBV30	TGTGCCTGGAGTGTGGGAACTAGCGGGACTAAGCAGTTCTTC	CAWSVGTSGTKQFF
TRBJ1-1	.	.	TRBV29-1	TGCAGCGTTGAAGATAGGTGGGGTTCGGACACTGAAGCTTTCTTT	CSVEDRWGSDTEAFF
TRBJ1-4	.	.	TRBV5-1	TGCGCCAGCAGCTTGGGCTCAACTAATGAAAAACTGTTTTTT	CASSLGSTNEKLFF
TRBJ2-2	.	TRBD2	TRBV2	TGTGCCAGCAGCTCGATCCTAGCGGCAAGAAATGGCGGGGAGCTGTTTTTT	CASSSILAARNGGELFF
TRBJ1-2	.	.	TRBV11-3	TGTGCCAGCAGCTTTGGGAAGGGGTACTATGGCTACACCTTC	CASSFGKGYYGYTF
TRBJ2-7	.	.	TRBV15	TGTGCCACCAGCTGGAACAGGGACCTCGGCGAGCAGTACTTC	CATSWNRDLGEQYF